Presented here are 14 T cell receptor beta chains from one specimen sequenced in a study of shared clonotypes between healthy human individuals. Assay: immunoSEQ multiplex PCR; the TCRdb copy retains only in-frame clones and omits some. The sample comprises approximately 1.5 million clones, approximately 98% of which are singletons, and roughly 0.45% rests with the top ten. Input material: naive CD4+ T cells sorted from blood. Documented subset: CD45RA+ positively selected. All receptors derive from a man aged 25-40 years in good health.

V is TRBV28 and J is TRBJ2-6; TRBD1 matches at 9 bases. V shed 3 bases, J shed 3 bases, and the junction held 6 bases outside the gene matches. The CDR3 spans 17 residues. Germline V gene lookup returns CDR1 MDHEN and CDR2 SYDVKM. This CDR3 reads CASSLKNRGHGANVLTF. CDR3 in DNA: TGTGCCAGCAGTTTGAAGAACAGGGGGCATGGGGCCAACGTCCTGACTTTC.

CDR3 in amino acids: CASSVEHGTEAFF. The CDR3 nucleotides are TGTGCCAGCAGCGTAGAACATGGCACTGAAGCTTTCTTT. V gene TRBV9 combines with J gene TRBJ1-1; D uncertain. Trimming pared 0 bases from V and 4 bases from J, leaving 7 bases between. The CDR3 is 13 residues long. Germline values: CDR1 SGDLS, CDR2 YYNGEE.

The genes are TRBV5-8 and TRBJ2-7; D remains unclear. The germline V gene has CDR1 SGHTS and CDR2 YDEGEE. V lost 5 bases and J 6 bases, leaving 9 bases between the germline ends. This CDR3 is built from 11 residues. CDR3 in DNA: TGTGCCAGCAGGTCTCTGGGCGAGCAGTACTTC. It yields the protein CASRSLGEQYF.

This clone was seen just once. The chain joins TRBV5-1 to TRBJ1-1; possibly TRBD1 for D (5 bases). V lost 5 bases to trimming and J lost 6 bases, with 14 bases between them. This CDR3 has 13 residues. Germline V lookup: CDR1 SGHRS, CDR2 YFSETQ. Here the CDR3 reads CASSSEGKAEAFF. The CDR3 nucleotides read TGCGCCAGCAGTTCGGAGGGGAAAGCTGAAGCTTTCTTT. The full variable domain, completed using reference TRBV5-1 and TRBJ1-1, is KAGVTQTPRYLIKTRGQQVTLSCSPISGHRSVSWYQQTPGQGLQFLFEYFSETQRNKGNFPGRFSGRQFSNSRSEMNVSTLELGDSALYLCASSSEGKAEAFFGQGTRLTVV.

This chain joins TRBV27 and TRBJ2-5; 9 nucleotides align to TRBD1. V was clipped by 4 bases and J by 2 bases; unmatched bases: 8. Per the germline V gene, CDR1 is MNHEY and CDR2 is SMNVEV (reference sequence). CDR3 size: 16 residues. The CDR3 nucleotides read TGTGCCAGCAGTTCCGATCCGGGACAGGGACAAGAGACCCAGTACTTC. The encoded protein is CASSSDPGQGQETQYF.

J is TRBJ2-1 and V is TRBV2; D is tentatively TRBD1 or TRBD2 (6 bases each). This CDR3 is built from 15 residues. Trimming shortened V by 0 bases and J by 9 bases, and 15 bases separated the two germline ends. Germline V lookup: CDR1 SNHLY, CDR2 FYNNEI. The CDR3 DNA follows: TGTGCCAGCAGTGAAGCAGGGAGAGGGGGAGGTGAGCAGTTCTTC. Translated: CASSEAGRGGGEQFF.

This rearrangement joins TRBV6-5 to TRBJ1-1; 7 bases are a match to TRBD1. Germline CDR1 and CDR2: MNHEY and SVGAGI. V lost 6 bases and J lost 5; bases outside the gene matches: 9. CDR3 length: 14 residues. The CDR3 protein is CASRLDRQPTEAFF. CDR3 sequence (DNA): TGTGCCAGCAGACTGGACAGGCAACCAACTGAAGCTTTCTTT.

J is TRBJ2-1 and V is TRBV4-2; no reliable D call. V lost 0 bases to trimming and J lost 9 bases, with 12 bases between them. The CDR3 length is 14 residues. Germline V gene data show CDR1 as LGHNA and CDR2 as YNFKEQ. CDR3 loop: CASSQDLGRVEQFF. As DNA, the CDR3 is TGTGCCAGCAGCCAAGATCTTGGACGGGTTGAGCAGTTCTTC.

The chain is built from TRBV4-3 and TRBJ2-3, with TRBD1 matching 9 bases. J was trimmed by 3 bases and V by 1 base; bases with no gene match: 2. The CDR3 sequence is 15 residues long. The germline CDR1 and CDR2 sequences are LGHNA and YSLEER. CDR3 sequence (DNA): TGCGCCAGCAGCCAAGCCGGACAGGGGACAGATACGCAGTATTTT. Encoded protein: CASSQAGQGTDTQYF.

The chain links TRBV5-1 to TRBJ2-1; maybe TRBD2 (5 bases). CDR1 and CDR2 (germline): SGHRS, YFSETQ. The V gene lost 0 bases and the J gene lost 9 bases, with 13 bases spanning the gap. The CDR3 runs 14 residues. The CDR3 region is CASSLVASSGEQFF. DNA for the CDR3: TGCGCCAGCAGCTTGGTGGCTAGCTCGGGTGAGCAGTTCTTC.

The chain is built from TRBV29-1 and TRBJ2-7, with 11 bases that match TRBD2. Germline assignment: CDR1 SQVTM and CDR2 ANQGSEA. The length of the CDR3 is 14 residues. V was pared by 7 bases and J by 2 bases, with 7 bases of the junction left unmatched. CDR3 DNA: TGCAGCGGGGTAGGGACTAGCGGAACCTACGAGCAGTACTTC. Translation gives CSGVGTSGTYEQYF.

The genes are TRBV6-1 and TRBJ1-2; 8 bases map to TRBD1. CDR3 length: 14 residues. V lost 6 bases to trimming and J lost 6 bases; unmatched junction nucleotides: 9. Germline CDR1 MNHNS, CDR2 SASEGT. The DNA of the CDR3 is TGTGCCAGCAGAGAGACAGGGGCGGAAAATGGCTACACCTTC. This sequence encodes CASRETGAENGYTF.

The chain is built from TRBV11-2 and TRBJ1-4; TRBD1 matches 7 bases. This CDR3 region has 17 residues. V gave up 1 base and J gave up 5 bases; unmatched junction bases: 10. CDR1 and CDR2 (germline): SGHAT, FQNNGV. CDR3 DNA sequence: TGTGCCAGCAGCTTAGGACAGGGTACGGGGGGGAATGAAAAACTGTTTTTT. It yields the protein CASSLGQGTGGNEKLFF.

The chain links TRBV28 to TRBJ2-1; D is unresolved. Per the germline V gene, CDR1 is MDHEN and CDR2 is SYDVKM. Trimming shortened V by 2 bases and J by 6 bases, and 11 bases separated the two germline ends. This CDR3 region has 14 residues. CDR3 in amino acids: CASSLDGRLNEQFF. Written as DNA, the CDR3 is TGTGCCAGCAGTTTAGATGGGCGGCTCAATGAGCAGTTCTTC.